This TCR beta chain was identified in a study of blood T cell repertoires in COVID-19. Study at large: Italy, Spain and the United States were the sources of the convalescent and acute COVID-19 samples. T cells, B-cell-depleted T cells, or PBMCs provided the cDNA or gDNA that served as material.

Losses at the gene ends were 4 bases for V and 2 bases for J; bases not matched to a gene: 7. Germline loops: CDR1 LGHDT, CDR2 YNNKEL (reference sequence). The CDR3 is 18 residues long. Original data processing: From reference gene primer amplification, estimates of nucleated cell counts were derived. The method was immunoSEQ multiplex PCR; TCRdb's version includes in-frame clones alone and lacks a portion of them. D and trimming come from the DNA, and the V and J calls and clone size come from that table. The sample shows about 250,000 clones, about four fifths of them seen only once. This rearrangement joins TRBV3-1 (or the pseudogene TRBV3-2) to TRBJ2-3, with TRBD2 matching over 15 bases. The sequencing sample was made of peripheral blood. The TCR sequence derives from a man older than 75 with acute or convalescent COVID-19. CDR3 loop: CASSLLGTSGGFTDTQYF. The CDR3 region has the DNA TGTGCCAGCAGCCTGTTGGGGACTAGCGGGGGGTTCACAGATACGCAGTATTTT.